Listed below are T cell receptor beta chains from one sample, sequenced in a study of CD8 T cells in Susac syndrome. TCRdb re-analysed the immunoSEQ multiplex PCR reads in MiXCR, keeping a single row per CDR3 protein. The table shows about 120,000 distinct CDR3 sequences, with over 90% occurring only once. The specimen sequenced was CD4+ T cells from PBMCs. All receptors derive from a human donor in good health. Each CDR3 is given with its conserved first and last residue. A D gene is named only where the DNA matches it firmly. Clone size, where shown, is once, few, many, or a class for clones that have expanded.

d_call: -
clone_size: -
j_call: TRBJ2-7
v_call: TRBV7-2
cdr3_aa: CASSPEFLGGRYEQYF
cdr3_nt: TGTGCCAGCAGCCCTGAATTCCTCGGAGGCCGGTACGAGCAGTACTTC

d_call: TRBD2
clone_size: -
j_call: TRBJ2-1
v_call: TRBV6-5
cdr3_aa: CASSLSGRARGEQFF
cdr3_nt: TGTGCCAGCAGCTTGAGCGGGAGGGCCCGGGGTGAGCAGTTCTTC

d_call: -
clone_size: -
j_call: TRBJ1-1
v_call: TRBV18
cdr3_aa: CASSGGQNTEAFF
cdr3_nt: TGTGCCAGCTCAGGGGGCCAGAACACTGAAGCTTTCTTT

d_call: TRBD2
clone_size: -
j_call: TRBJ2-2
v_call: TRBV19
cdr3_aa: CASSLAGAPGELFF
cdr3_nt: TGTGCCAGTAGTCTGGCGGGAGCACCCGGGGAGCTGTTTTTT

d_call: TRBD2
clone_size: -
j_call: TRBJ2-3
v_call: TRBV14
cdr3_aa: CASSRFHGTSGSTDTQYF
cdr3_nt: TGTGCCAGCAGCCGCTTCCATGGGACTAGCGGGAGCACAGATACGCAGTATTTT

d_call: -
clone_size: -
j_call: TRBJ2-3
v_call: TRBV29-1
cdr3_aa: CSVSIGEDTQYF
cdr3_nt: TGCAGCGTTTCGATAGGGGAAGATACGCAGTATTTT

d_call: -
clone_size: -
j_call: TRBJ1-1
v_call: TRBV25-1
cdr3_aa: CASSAMGSTEAFF
cdr3_nt: TGTGCCAGCAGCGCTATGGGGTCCACTGAAGCTTTCTTT

d_call: -
clone_size: -
j_call: TRBJ1-5
v_call: TRBV7-6
cdr3_aa: CASSPAGPEKPQHF
cdr3_nt: TGTGCCAGCAGCCCGGCGGGGCCCGAGAAGCCCCAGCATTTT

d_call: TRBD1
clone_size: -
j_call: TRBJ2-7
v_call: TRBV29-1
cdr3_aa: CSYVGDRVYEQYF
cdr3_nt: TGCAGCTACGTTGGCGACAGGGTCTACGAGCAGTACTTC

d_call: -
clone_size: once
j_call: TRBJ1-1
v_call: TRBV6-2/TRBV6-3
cdr3_aa: CASRYTPTDPSAFF
cdr3_nt: TGTGCCAGCAGATACACCCCGACGGATCCGAGTGCTTTCTTT

d_call: -
clone_size: -
j_call: TRBJ1-1
v_call: TRBV11-3
cdr3_aa: CASSLRGKNTEAFF
cdr3_nt: TGTGCCAGCAGTCTCAGGGGAAAGAACACTGAAGCTTTCTTT

d_call: -
clone_size: -
j_call: TRBJ1-1
v_call: TRBV15
cdr3_aa: CATSRDHPGGTEAFF
cdr3_nt: TGTGCCACCAGCAGAGATCATCCCGGTGGGACTGAAGCTTTCTTT

d_call: TRBD2
clone_size: -
j_call: TRBJ2-7
v_call: TRBV29-1
cdr3_aa: CSVTSGVSYEQYF
cdr3_nt: TGCAGCGTGACTAGCGGGGTCTCCTACGAGCAGTACTTC

d_call: -
clone_size: -
j_call: TRBJ1-2
v_call: TRBV27
cdr3_aa: CASQPGPNYGYTF
cdr3_nt: TGTGCCAGCCAACCGGGACCTAACTATGGCTACACCTTC

d_call: -
clone_size: -
j_call: TRBJ2-5
v_call: TRBV7-7
cdr3_aa: CASSLARLQETQYF
cdr3_nt: TGTGCTAGCAGCTTGGCGCGACTCCAAGAGACCCAGTACTTC

d_call: TRBD2
clone_size: -
j_call: TRBJ2-3
v_call: TRBV2
cdr3_aa: CASTGPGGRSTDTQYF
cdr3_nt: TGTGCCAGCACGGGACCGGGGGGGCGGAGCACAGATACGCAGTATTTT

d_call: -
clone_size: -
j_call: TRBJ2-3
v_call: TRBV20-1
cdr3_aa: CSAQDSLEADTQYF
cdr3_nt: TGCAGTGCCCAGGACTCCTTAGAAGCAGATACGCAGTATTTT

d_call: TRBD2
clone_size: -
j_call: TRBJ2-1
v_call: TRBV19
cdr3_aa: CASSKEREYNEQFF
cdr3_nt: TGTGCCAGTAGTAAGGAGCGGGAGTACAATGAGCAGTTCTTC

d_call: -
clone_size: -
j_call: TRBJ1-5
v_call: TRBV7-9
cdr3_aa: CASSPQTGNQPQHF
cdr3_nt: TGTGCCAGCAGCCCCCAAACAGGGAATCAGCCCCAGCATTTT

d_call: -
clone_size: -
j_call: TRBJ2-4
v_call: TRBV6-2/TRBV6-3
cdr3_aa: CASSYPGTGKNIQYF
cdr3_nt: TGTGCCAGCAGTTACCCAGGGACGGGAAAAAACATTCAGTACTTC

d_call: TRBD1
clone_size: -
j_call: TRBJ1-2
v_call: TRBV10-3
cdr3_aa: CAISEPYQGARDYGYTF
cdr3_nt: TGTGCCATCAGTGAGCCGTACCAGGGGGCGCGGGACTATGGCTACACCTTC

d_call: -
clone_size: -
j_call: TRBJ1-1
v_call: TRBV6-5
cdr3_aa: CASSFAPRGGDTEAFF
cdr3_nt: TGTGCCAGCAGTTTTGCTCCCAGGGGAGGGGACACTGAAGCTTTCTTT

d_call: -
clone_size: -
j_call: TRBJ2-6
v_call: TRBV19
cdr3_aa: CASSPRSSTGANVLTF
cdr3_nt: TGTGCCAGTAGTCCAAGGTCCTCAACCGGGGCCAACGTCCTGACTTTC

d_call: TRBD1
clone_size: -
j_call: TRBJ1-5
v_call: TRBV15
cdr3_aa: CATSGGQISNQPQHF
cdr3_nt: TGTGCCACCAGCGGGGGACAGATTAGCAATCAGCCCCAGCATTTT

d_call: TRBD2
clone_size: -
j_call: TRBJ2-3
v_call: TRBV6-6
cdr3_aa: CASSQGLAGSTDTQYF
cdr3_nt: TGTGCCAGCAGCCAAGGCCTAGCGGGGAGCACAGATACGCAGTATTTT

d_call: -
clone_size: -
j_call: TRBJ1-6
v_call: TRBV28
cdr3_aa: CASSWSAGSSYNSPLHF
cdr3_nt: TGTGCCAGCAGCTGGTCAGCGGGGAGCTCCTATAATTCACCCCTCCACTTT

d_call: -
clone_size: -
j_call: TRBJ1-1
v_call: TRBV6-5
cdr3_aa: CASSYSRHGRGDTEAFF
cdr3_nt: TGTGCCAGCAGTTACTCCCGGCACGGGCGGGGGGACACTGAAGCTTTCTTT

d_call: -
clone_size: -
j_call: TRBJ2-5
v_call: TRBV29-1
cdr3_aa: CRAGTHQETQYF
cdr3_nt: TGCAGGGCCGGGACACATCAAGAGACCCAGTACTTC

d_call: TRBD1
clone_size: -
j_call: TRBJ2-2
v_call: TRBV5-8
cdr3_aa: CASSLPGQGNTGELFF
cdr3_nt: TGTGCCAGCAGCTTACCGGGACAGGGGAACACCGGGGAGCTGTTTTTT

d_call: -
clone_size: -
j_call: TRBJ1-5
v_call: TRBV19
cdr3_aa: CASLSASVNQPQHF
cdr3_nt: TGTGCCAGCTTAAGTGCCAGCGTGAATCAGCCCCAGCATTTT

d_call: -
clone_size: -
j_call: TRBJ1-3
v_call: TRBV20-1
cdr3_aa: CSARVTESPGNTIYF
cdr3_nt: TGCAGTGCTAGAGTAACCGAGTCTCCTGGAAACACCATATATTTT

d_call: -
clone_size: once
j_call: TRBJ2-7
v_call: TRBV14
cdr3_aa: CASSLGHGGPYEQYF
cdr3_nt: TGTGCCAGCAGCCTGGGACATGGGGGGCCCTACGAGCAGTACTTC

d_call: TRBD2
clone_size: -
j_call: TRBJ2-7
v_call: TRBV29-1
cdr3_aa: CSVEDGGARFEQYF
cdr3_nt: TGCAGCGTTGAAGACGGGGGGGCTCGTTTCGAGCAGTACTTC

d_call: -
clone_size: -
j_call: TRBJ1-2
v_call: TRBV30
cdr3_aa: CAWSRGRVLPPGYTF
cdr3_nt: TGTGCCTGGAGTCGCGGAAGGGTTCTACCCCCTGGCTACACCTTC

d_call: -
clone_size: -
j_call: TRBJ2-1
v_call: TRBV29-1
cdr3_aa: CSVAAYYNEQFF
cdr3_nt: TGCAGCGTTGCTGCTTACTACAATGAGCAGTTCTTC

d_call: TRBD1
clone_size: once
j_call: TRBJ1-1
v_call: TRBV3-1
cdr3_aa: CASSQAQGTTEAFF
cdr3_nt: TGTGCCAGCAGCCAAGCACAGGGGACCACTGAAGCTTTCTTT

d_call: -
clone_size: -
j_call: TRBJ2-1
v_call: TRBV6-5
cdr3_aa: CASSYGPGDEQFF
cdr3_nt: TGTGCCAGCAGTTACGGTCCGGGTGATGAGCAGTTCTTC

d_call: -
clone_size: once
j_call: TRBJ2-1
v_call: TRBV7-3
cdr3_aa: CASSQLGGGSNEQFF
cdr3_nt: TGTGCCAGCAGCCAGCTTGGGGGAGGATCCAATGAGCAGTTCTTC

d_call: -
clone_size: once
j_call: TRBJ1-1
v_call: TRBV5-4
cdr3_aa: CASSLEGRSEAFF
cdr3_nt: TGTGCCAGCAGCTTGGAGGGCAGGTCTGAAGCTTTCTTT

d_call: TRBD1
clone_size: few
j_call: TRBJ2-7
v_call: TRBV30
cdr3_aa: CAWTRDRAGEQYF
cdr3_nt: TGTGCCTGGACTCGGGACAGGGCAGGCGAGCAGTACTTC

d_call: -
clone_size: -
j_call: TRBJ2-3
v_call: TRBV7-2
cdr3_aa: CASSPEGGFADTQYF
cdr3_nt: TGTGCCAGCAGTCCCGAGGGAGGTTTTGCAGATACGCAGTATTTT

d_call: -
clone_size: -
j_call: TRBJ2-1
v_call: TRBV7-9
cdr3_aa: CASTLGSEQFF
cdr3_nt: TGTGCCAGCACCCTAGGATCTGAGCAGTTCTTC

d_call: -
clone_size: once
j_call: TRBJ2-7
v_call: TRBV3-1
cdr3_aa: CASSRSRVVGEQYF
cdr3_nt: TGTGCCAGCAGCCGGAGCAGGGTCGTCGGCGAGCAGTACTTC

d_call: TRBD1
clone_size: few
j_call: TRBJ1-5
v_call: TRBV3-1
cdr3_aa: CASSPDRGLQPQHF
cdr3_nt: TGTGCCAGCAGCCCGGACAGGGGGCTTCAGCCCCAGCATTTT

d_call: TRBD2
clone_size: -
j_call: TRBJ2-7
v_call: TRBV19
cdr3_aa: CASRLGTRGEQYF
cdr3_nt: TGTGCCAGTAGACTCGGGACTAGGGGCGAGCAGTACTTC